This entry concerns a single T cell receptor beta chain. Its specificity is not known. This sample was taken from a study of Ad26.COV2.S vaccination and SARS-CoV-2 variants. The overall study: COV1001, an Ad26.COV2.S trial, supplied this vaccine-arm donor. Intramuscular Ad26.COV2.S at 5x10^10 or 1x10^11 viral particles.

Findings and caveats of the study: Vaccine recipients had higher spike-specific TCR breadth than placebo recipients.

Assay: immunoSEQ multiplex PCR; the TCRdb copy retains only in-frame clones and omits some. This sample has 300,000 to 350,000 clones, with almost 90% found just once. The CDR3 is 15 residues long. V shed 5 bases and J shed 0 bases, with 11 bases lying between them. Germline CDR1 MNHEY, CDR2 SMNVEV (reference sequence). Treatment described: roughly 19 received Ad26.COV2.S at low or high dose, single or two shots; about 5 received placebo; per-sample allocation not given. Day 63 following the first vaccine or placebo injection was when the samples were taken. The rearrangement uses TRBV27 and TRBJ1-5, with D perhaps matching TRBD1 (5 bases). The source of this sequence is a person aged 18 to 65 who received the Ad26.COV2.S COVID-19 vaccine or a placebo. Sequenced here: peripheral blood, sampled in a trial of Ad26.COV2.S vaccine versus placebo. CDR3 DNA: TGTGCCAGCAGTGGGCCTCAGGGTAGCAATCAGCCCCAGCATTTT. Its translation is CASSGPQGSNQPQHF.